The rows below give T cell receptor beta chains drawn from one sample of a study of T cell responses to AZD1222 COVID-19 vaccine. TCRdb's copy holds only in-frame clones and misses some; the assay was immunoSEQ multiplex PCR. The sample has some 140,000 clones, 90% seen once. Material: peripheral blood, obtained on day 0 of AZD1222 vaccination. Receptor source: an adult in good health. CDR3s include the opening cysteine and the closing phenylalanine or tryptophan. The D gene is left open where the match is weak. Size is omitted from some rows. Given values are once, few, many or a class for expanded clones.

abundance	v_gene	j_gene	d_gene	CDR3nt	CDR3aa
NA	TRBV30	TRBJ1-4	NA	TGTGCCTGGAGTGGAAGACACTATGAAAAACTGTTTTTT	CAWSGRHYEKLFF
NA	TRBV11-2	TRBJ1-6	NA	TGTGCCAGCAGCTTAGGTTTTATTCTCAATTCACCCCTCCACTTT	CASSLGFILNSPLHF
once	TRBV27	TRBJ2-7	TRBD2	TGTGCCAGTAATGGACTAGGCCGCCACGAGCAGTACTTC	CASNGLGRHEQYF
NA	TRBV29-1	TRBJ1-4	NA	TGCAGCGTTGGCGGGGCATCTGCAACTAATGAAAAACTGTTTTTT	CSVGGASATNEKLFF
NA	TRBV11-1	TRBJ2-1	NA	TGTGCCAGCAGAGGGGGGACCTACAATGAGCAGTTCTTC	CASRGGTYNEQFF
NA	TRBV5-1	TRBJ1-2	NA	TGCGCCAGCAGCTCACCGACAAAGTCGGCTCAAACGATGAGCAGCTATGGCTACACCTTC	CASSSPTKSAQTMSSYGYTF
NA	TRBV6-6	TRBJ1-5	NA	TGTGCCAGCAAAAGGGCAGGGGTAGATGGCAATCAGCCCCAGCATTTT	CASKRAGVDGNQPQHF
NA	TRBV20-1	TRBJ1-3	NA	TGCAGTGCTAAAGACACCATATATTTT	CSAKDTIYF
NA	TRBV3-1/TRBV3-2	TRBJ2-1	NA	TGTGCCAGCAGCCCAGGGACCGTCAATGAGCAGTTCTTC	CASSPGTVNEQFF
NA	TRBV3-1/TRBV3-2	TRBJ1-1	NA	TGTGCCAGCAGCCCATCAGGGATTGTCGGGCTGAACACTGAAGCTTTCTTT	CASSPSGIVGLNTEAFF
NA	TRBV6-2/TRBV6-3	TRBJ2-1	TRBD1	TGTGCCAGCAGTTATGGGACCATACAGGGGAATGAGCAGTTCTTC	CASSYGTIQGNEQFF
NA	TRBV3-1/TRBV3-2	TRBJ2-7	TRBD1	TGTGCCAGCAGCCACCGGAGAGGGGGCCACGAGCAGTACTTC	CASSHRRGGHEQYF
NA	TRBV5-5	TRBJ1-5	TRBD1	TGTGCCAGCAGCAACGGGACAGGTTTCTTCAATCAGCCCCAGCATTTT	CASSNGTGFFNQPQHF
NA	TRBV7-9	TRBJ2-3	TRBD2	TGTGCCAGCCCTAGCGGGAGGGAGACAGATACGCAGTATTTT	CASPSGRETDTQYF
NA	TRBV2	TRBJ1-1	TRBD1	TGTGCCAGCAGGGGACAGGGGGCGAGAGCTTTCTTT	CASRGQGARAFF
NA	TRBV5-4	TRBJ2-3	TRBD2	TGTGCCAGCAGCTCAGTGTTAGCGGGATCGATGGATACGCAGTATTTT	CASSSVLAGSMDTQYF